This T cell receptor beta chain is drawn from a study of T cell responses to AZD1222 COVID-19 vaccine. Broader study findings: Vaccination with two AZD1222 doses was followed by a rise in Spike-specific TCR breadth and depth. Baseline seropositivity characterized only a handful of AZD1222 recipients. The study found vaccine-associated CD4 TCRs spanning spike, dominant at 160-218 and 743-854.

V gave up 3 bases and J gave up 9 bases, with 15 bases separating them. Germline CDR1 and CDR2: SQVTM and ANQGSEA. This CDR3 region has 13 residues. Assay: immunoSEQ multiplex PCR; the TCRdb copy retains only in-frame clones and omits some. The sample lists more than 100,000 clones; around 85% were seen once. Turning to this clone: The antigen remains unidentified.

This clonotype originated in an adult in good health. The gene calls are TRBV29-1 and TRBJ2-1; possibly TRBD1 or TRBD2 for D (6 bases each). The sample consisted of peripheral blood, taken on day 0 of AZD1222 vaccination. CDR3 sequence: CSVDWTGAAEQFF. Written as DNA, the CDR3 is TGCAGCGTTGACTGGACGGGGGCGGCTGAGCAGTTCTTC.